These T cell receptor beta chains were read from a single sample in a study of shared clonotypes between healthy human individuals. Sequencing used immunoSEQ multiplex PCR; TCRdb keeps in-frame clones, though not all of them. The table lists approximately 98,000 clones, more than 65% of them singletons. Sequencing used memory CD8+ T cells sorted from blood. These receptors were taken from a woman between 25 and 40 years old in good health. Each CDR3 is given with its conserved first and last residue. The D gene is left open where the match is weak. Clone sizes are given selectively: once, few, many, or a class where the clone is expanded.

once	TRBV10-2	TRBJ2-2	TRBD1	CASTRDRGNTGELFF	TGCGCCAGCACTAGGGACAGGGGTAACACCGGGGAGCTGTTTTTT
-	TRBV7-2	TRBJ2-5	TRBD1	CASSLEASGQGIETQYF	TGTGCCAGCAGCTTAGAGGCCTCGGGACAGGGAATCGAGACCCAGTACTTC
-	TRBV5-1	TRBJ2-7	-	CASGLGPSNYEQYF	TGCGCCAGCGGGTTGGGACCCTCTAACTACGAGCAGTACTTC
few	TRBV7-9	TRBJ1-2	TRBD1	CASGQTGNYGYTF	TGTGCCAGCGGACAGACAGGGAACTATGGCTACACCTTC
once	TRBV28	TRBJ2-7	-	CASSLLFSGAGLEQYF	TGTGCCAGCAGTTTGCTGTTTTCAGGGGCCGGACTCGAGCAGTACTTC
-	TRBV5-4	TRBJ1-1	-	CASSWGLGNTEAFF	TGTGCCAGCAGCTGGGGCTTAGGGAACACTGAAGCTTTCTTT
-	TRBV18	TRBJ2-7	-	CASSPRGSYEQYF	TGTGCCAGCTCACCACGAGGGTCCTACGAGCAGTACTTC
many	TRBV28	TRBJ2-1	-	CASSLVGEPYNEQFF	TGTGCCAGCAGTTTGGTCGGGGAACCCTACAATGAGCAGTTCTTC
-	TRBV4-1	TRBJ2-2	-	CASSPVKEAGELFF	TGCGCCAGCAGCCCTGTAAAGGAAGCCGGGGAGCTGTTTTTT
-	TRBV4-1	TRBJ1-1	-	CASSQVRGAPLAFF	TGCGCCAGCAGCCAAGTGCGGGGGGCGCCTCTAGCTTTCTTT
-	TRBV28	TRBJ1-2	TRBD1	CASTPGQGRANYGYTF	TGTGCCAGCACCCCGGGACAGGGTAGAGCTAACTATGGCTACACCTTC
-	TRBV7-6	TRBJ2-1	TRBD1	CASSWGQGALGDNEQFF	TGTGCCAGCAGCTGGGGACAGGGGGCTTTAGGGGACAATGAGCAGTTCTTC
once	TRBV27	TRBJ2-7	TRBD2	CASMSSGPYEQYF	TGTGCCAGCATGTCTAGCGGCCCCTACGAGCAGTACTTC